These 10 T cell receptor beta chains were sequenced from one sample in a study of CD8+CD57+ T cells in acquired aplastic anemia. For CDR3 and TCR beta VDJ profiling, genomic DNA was the template used. TCRdb reprocessed the reads via MiXCR and lists one record per CDR3 protein. The sample lists a few hundred thousand distinct CDR3 sequences, over 60% occurring once. Sequencing input: sorted CD4+, CD8+, or CD8+CD57+ T cells (not recorded which) from PBMCs. These receptors were obtained from a human donor in good health.

This clonotype has a single count. The chain has TRBV30 and TRBJ2-7; no clear D gene. The CDR3 loop spans 13 amino acids. V lost 1 base to trimming and J lost 2 bases, with 9 bases between them. Germline CDR1 and CDR2: GTSNPN and SVGIG (reference sequence). The CDR3 nucleotides read TGTGCCTGGAGTGAGGCAGGCCCCTACGAGCAGTACTTC. It encodes CAWSEAGPYEQYF.

J is TRBJ1-1 and V is TRBV10-3; TRBD1 agrees at 8 bases. This CDR3 is built from 14 residues. V shed 6 bases, J shed 1 base, and the junction held 4 bases outside the gene matches. Germline CDR1 and CDR2: ENHRY and SYGVKD. The CDR3 sequence is CAISRQGANTEAFF. In DNA form, the CDR3 reads TGTGCCATCAGCCGTCAGGGGGCGAACACTGAAGCTTTCTTT.

This chain joins TRBV10-3 and TRBJ1-1; tentatively, D is TRBD1 (5 bases). V gave up 10 bases and J gave up 0 bases, with 15 bases separating them. This CDR3 comprises 14 residues. Germline CDR1 is ENHRY and CDR2 is SYGVKD. CDR3 in amino acids: CATGGDGMNTEAFF. The CDR3 region has the DNA TGTGCCACCGGGGGGGACGGCATGAACACTGAAGCTTTCTTT.

V gene TRBV7-2 combines with J gene TRBJ2-7; maybe TRBD2 (6 bases). There are 13 residues in the CDR3. Per germline, CDR1 SGHTA and CDR2 FQGNSA. The V end lost 4 bases, the J end lost 3 bases, and 10 bases lay between the germline ends. The CDR3 bases are TGTGCCAGCAGCTGGAGGGGCAACTACGAGCAGTACTTC. Amino acids: CASSWRGNYEQYF.

The chain uses TRBV2 and TRBJ2-5; D gene uncertain. Trimming left V 5 bases short and J 5 bases short, with 12 bases between. The CDR3 totals 13 residues. Germline CDR1 and CDR2: SNHLY and FYNNEI. CDR3 in amino acids: CASSRAPKETQYF. The CDR3 DNA is TGTGCCAGCAGTCGGGCCCCAAAGGAGACCCAGTACTTC.

This clonotype was counted ten times or more. The rearrangement links TRBV20-1 to TRBJ2-7, with D maybe TRBD2 (5 bases). Germline V gene lookup returns CDR1 DFQATT and CDR2 SNEGSKA (reference sequence). V was cut by 1 base and J by 2 bases, with 9 bases left in between. The CDR3 has 13 amino acids. CDR3 DNA: TGCAGTGCTAGAGGTGAGGGTACCTACGAGCAGTACTTC. Its protein product is CSARGEGTYEQYF.

This chain connects TRBV5-1 to TRBJ1-1, with TRBD1 matching over 9 bases. The CDR3 length is 14 residues. Germline V lookup: CDR1 SGHRS, CDR2 YFSETQ. With 4 bases clipped from V and 4 bases from J, the junction kept 5 bases outside the gene matches. In DNA, the CDR3 is TGCGCCAGCAGCCCTGGGACAGGGAGCACTGAAGCTTTCTTT. Translating gives CASSPGTGSTEAFF.

The genes are TRBV9 and TRBJ2-2; TRBD1 matches at 9 bases. The germline CDR1 and CDR2 sequences are SGDLS and YYNGEE. The CDR3 is 16 amino acids. The V and J ends lost 2 bases and 0 bases, in that order; junction bases with no gene match: 2. CDR3 nucleotides: TGTGCCAGCAGCGTTAGACAGGGGGCGAACACCGGGGAGCTGTTTTTT. The encoded protein is CASSVRQGANTGELFF. Based on the CDR3 plus reference TRBV9 and TRBJ2-2, the full variable domain is DSGVTQTPKHLITATGQRVTLRCSPRSGDLSVYWYQQSLDQGLQFLIQYYNGEERAKGNILERFSAQQFPDLHSELNLSSLELGDSALYFCASSVRQGANTGELFFGEGSRLTVL.

This clonotype came up a few times. This sequence joins TRBV7-2 and TRBJ2-7; 8 bases agree with TRBD1. Germline assignment: CDR1 SGHTA and CDR2 FQGNSA. There are 15 residues in the CDR3. Trimming at V came to 1 base and at J to 4 bases, leaving 6 bases not matched to a gene. CDR3 bases: TGTGCCAGCAGCTTAGTACCGGACAGGGAATACGAGCAGTACTTC. Residues: CASSLVPDREYEQYF.

This clonotype occurred a few times. The chain couples TRBV20-1 to TRBJ2-7; no definite D call. The CDR3 length is 13 residues. Germline CDR1 is DFQATT and CDR2 is SNEGSKA (reference sequence). The ends were cut back, 3 bases at V and 2 bases at J, with 11 bases in the middle. CDR3 sequence: CSASVPKTYEQYF. The CDR3 DNA sequence: TGCAGTGCTAGTGTTCCTAAAACCTACGAGCAGTACTTC.